This T cell receptor beta chain was identified in a study of blood T cell repertoires in COVID-19 (dated by TCRdb to 2018 to 2020). With regard to the full study: The collaborator samples originated in the United States, Italy and Spain and spanned the acute and convalescent phases of COVID-19. The repertoires were made available in a free public database intended to serve as a resource for research on the immune response to SARS-CoV-2. Samples came from the ongoing ImmuneRACE study (first 160 participants) plus 1,254 subjects from 6 global collaborators. The dataset comprised deeply sampled blood TCRbeta repertoires from subjects exposed to, actively infected with, or recovered from COVID-19. The sample metadata nearly always contained a de-identified subject ID, COVID-19 status, age in years and sex. Where available, HLA class I and class II types were taken from metadata supplied by the sample provider and were not determined by assay-based typing. The material from the prospective study consisted of cDNA or gDNA derived from T cells, B-cell-depleted T cells, or PBMCs.

Unmatched junction bases come to 6, with V trimmed by 4 bases and J by 6 bases. CDR1 and CDR2 are drawn from the germline V gene: SGDLS, YYNGEE. There are 14 amino acids in the CDR3, from cysteine to phenylalanine inclusive. Solely the CDR3 DNA is kept, with 42 bases framed from the first base. TCRbeta CDR3 regions were amplified from genomic DNA by means of the immunoSEQ Assay, a bias-controlled multiplex PCR. Per the original workflow: Nucleated cell counts per sample were estimated from amplification of reference gene primers within the assay. To quantify the absolute abundance of each unique TCRbeta CDR3 rearrangement, sequence reads were collapsed and filtered. For each sample, productive Simpson clonality was calculated as the square root of Simpson's diversity index over productive rearrangements. Not all clones reach the TCRdb copy of this immuneACCESS table, which keeps in-frame sequences only. Checked studies attribute under half of the gap to unresolved V genes and leave the rest unexplained. That table gives V, J and clone size, and the DNA gave D and trimming. This sample lists about 120,000 clones; about two thirds were detected once. The top ten clones comprise 0.7% to 1% of the sample.

A remark on this clone: Its antigen specificity is not known. No much larger clonotype is one base removed from it; base qualities were not supplied.

The collaborating institutions used their own protocols to collect whole blood in K2EDTA tubes. Collaborator samples were shipped for TCRbeta analysis as frozen whole blood, isolated PBMCs, or DNA extracted from either sample type. Overall study outcomes, separate from this receptor: Clinical and demographic metadata were provided uncurated, with the amount varying by source and participant.

The sequence was obtained from a human donor with acute or convalescent COVID-19. The donor label of this sample is uncertain. The sample consisted of peripheral blood. The rearrangement joined TRBV9 to TRBJ1-1, with TRBD1 matching 10 junction bases. The CDR3 protein is CASSPRQGAAEAFF. The base sequence is TGTGCCAGCAGCCCTCGACAGGGGGCGGCTGAAGCTTTCTTT.